This T cell receptor (beta chain) was identified in a study of blood T cell dynamics during melanoma immunotherapy. Turning to the study itself: Metastatic melanoma patients received first-line pembrolizumab or nivolumab plus ipilimumab.

Profiling relied on immunoSEQ multiplex PCR, and the TCRdb table lists in-frame clones only, not all of them. In the table there are around 26,000 clones, approximately 90% of which are singletons. The germline CDR1 and CDR2 sequences are LGHNA and YNFKEQ. The CDR3 runs to 16 residues. V dropped 0 bases and J dropped 0 bases, with 11 bases sitting between them. Specified time point: pre-treatment baseline. The sequenced sample was blood, obtained from a patient treated with checkpoint blockade. The clonotype originates from a human donor with melanoma. The chain uses TRBV4-2 and TRBJ1-2; perhaps TRBD1 as D (5 bases). The DNA of the CDR3 is TGTGCCAGCAGCCAAGAGATCCAGGGAGCTAACTATGGCTACACCTTC. It codes for CASSQEIQGANYGYTF.